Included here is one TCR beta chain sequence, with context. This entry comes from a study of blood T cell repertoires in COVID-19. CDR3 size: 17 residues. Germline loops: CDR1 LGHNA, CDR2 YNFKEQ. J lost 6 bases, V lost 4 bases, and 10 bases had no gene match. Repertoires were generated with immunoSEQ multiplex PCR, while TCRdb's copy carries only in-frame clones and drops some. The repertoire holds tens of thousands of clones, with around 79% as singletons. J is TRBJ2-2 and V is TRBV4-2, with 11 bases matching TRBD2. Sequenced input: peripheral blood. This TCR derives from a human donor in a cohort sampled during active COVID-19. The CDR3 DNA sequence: TGTGCCAGCAGCCGGGGCACTAGCGGGAGTGGCGCCGGGGAGCTGTTTTTT. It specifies CASSRGTSGSGAGELFF.